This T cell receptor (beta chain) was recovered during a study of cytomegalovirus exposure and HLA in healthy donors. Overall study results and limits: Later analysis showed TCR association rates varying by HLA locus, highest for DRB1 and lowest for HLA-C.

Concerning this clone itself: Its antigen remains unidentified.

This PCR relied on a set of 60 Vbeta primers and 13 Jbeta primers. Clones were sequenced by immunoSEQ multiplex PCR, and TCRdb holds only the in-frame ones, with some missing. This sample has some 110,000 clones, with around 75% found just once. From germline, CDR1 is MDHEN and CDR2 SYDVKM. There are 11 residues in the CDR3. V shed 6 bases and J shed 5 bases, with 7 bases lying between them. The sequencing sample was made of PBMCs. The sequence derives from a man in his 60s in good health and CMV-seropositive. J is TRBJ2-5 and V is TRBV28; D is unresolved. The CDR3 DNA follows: TGTGCCAGCAGCCCCTTCGAGACCCAGTACTTC. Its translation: CASSPFETQYF.